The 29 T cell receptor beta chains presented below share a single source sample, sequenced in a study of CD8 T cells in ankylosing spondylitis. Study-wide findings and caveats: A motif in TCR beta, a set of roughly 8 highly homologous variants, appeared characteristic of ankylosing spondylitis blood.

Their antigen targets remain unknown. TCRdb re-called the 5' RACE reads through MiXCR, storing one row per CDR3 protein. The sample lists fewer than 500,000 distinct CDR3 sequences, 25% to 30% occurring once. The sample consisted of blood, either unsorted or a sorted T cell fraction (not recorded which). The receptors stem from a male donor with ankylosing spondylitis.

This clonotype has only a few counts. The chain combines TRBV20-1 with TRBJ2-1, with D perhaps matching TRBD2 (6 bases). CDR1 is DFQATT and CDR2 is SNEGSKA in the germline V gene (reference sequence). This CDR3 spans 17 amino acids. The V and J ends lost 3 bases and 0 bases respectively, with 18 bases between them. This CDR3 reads CSASRAAGTSSYNEQFF. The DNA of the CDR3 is TGCAGTGCTAGTAGGGCGGCGGGAACTAGCTCCTACAATGAGCAGTTCTTC.

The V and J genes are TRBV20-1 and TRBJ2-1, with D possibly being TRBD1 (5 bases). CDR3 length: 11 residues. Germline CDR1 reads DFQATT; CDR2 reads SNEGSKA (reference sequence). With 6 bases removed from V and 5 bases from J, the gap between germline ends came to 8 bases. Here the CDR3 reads CSAQTDNEQFF. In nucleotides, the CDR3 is TGCAGTGCACAGACAGACAATGAGCAGTTCTTC.

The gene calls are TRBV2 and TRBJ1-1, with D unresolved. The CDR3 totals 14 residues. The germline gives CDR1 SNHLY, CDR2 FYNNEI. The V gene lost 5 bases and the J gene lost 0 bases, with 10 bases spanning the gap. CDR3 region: CASSHYGVNTEAFF. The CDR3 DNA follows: TGTGCCAGCAGTCATTATGGAGTGAACACTGAAGCTTTCTTT.

Written as DNA, the CDR3 is TGCAGTGCAAACACAGGGGGCGATCAGCCCCAGCATTTT. It yields the protein CSANTGGDQPQHF. The chain couples TRBV20-1 to TRBJ1-5, with 9 bases matching TRBD1. The length of the CDR3 is 13 residues. V lost 6 bases and J lost 5; bases outside the gene matches: 5. Germline V gives CDR1 DFQATT, CDR2 SNEGSKA (reference sequence).

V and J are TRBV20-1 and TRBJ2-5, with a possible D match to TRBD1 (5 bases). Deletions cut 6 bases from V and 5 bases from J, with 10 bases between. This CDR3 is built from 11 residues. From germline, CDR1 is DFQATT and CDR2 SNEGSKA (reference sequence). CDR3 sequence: CSAQGQETQYF. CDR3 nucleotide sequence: TGCAGTGCCCAGGGTCAGGAGACCCAGTACTTC.

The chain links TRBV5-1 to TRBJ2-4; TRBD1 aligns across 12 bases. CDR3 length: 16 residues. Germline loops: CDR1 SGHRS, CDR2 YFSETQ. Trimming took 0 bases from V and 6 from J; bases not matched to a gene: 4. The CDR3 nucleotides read TGCGCCAGCAGCTTGGCCGGGACAGGGGGCTTAAACATTCAGTACTTC. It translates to CASSLAGTGGLNIQYF.

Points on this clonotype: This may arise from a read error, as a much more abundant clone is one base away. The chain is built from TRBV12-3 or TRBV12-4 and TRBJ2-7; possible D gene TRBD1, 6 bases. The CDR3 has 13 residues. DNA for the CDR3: TGTGCCAGCAGTTTGGACAGCTCCTACGAGCATTACGTC. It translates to CASSLDSSYEHYV.

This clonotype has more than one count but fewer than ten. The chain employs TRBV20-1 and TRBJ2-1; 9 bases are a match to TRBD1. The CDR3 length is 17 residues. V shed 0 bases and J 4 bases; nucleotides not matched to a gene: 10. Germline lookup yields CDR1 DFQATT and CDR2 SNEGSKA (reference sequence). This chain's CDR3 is CSARDRIGGQGYNEQFF. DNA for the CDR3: TGCAGTGCTAGAGATCGAATTGGGGGACAGGGTTACAATGAGCAGTTCTTC.

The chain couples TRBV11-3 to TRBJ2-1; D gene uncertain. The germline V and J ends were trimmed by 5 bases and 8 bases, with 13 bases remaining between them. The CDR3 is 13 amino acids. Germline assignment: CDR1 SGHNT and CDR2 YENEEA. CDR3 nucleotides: TGTGCCAGCAGCCCCGGTTGGAGCGATGAGCAGTTCTTC. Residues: CASSPGWSDEQFF.

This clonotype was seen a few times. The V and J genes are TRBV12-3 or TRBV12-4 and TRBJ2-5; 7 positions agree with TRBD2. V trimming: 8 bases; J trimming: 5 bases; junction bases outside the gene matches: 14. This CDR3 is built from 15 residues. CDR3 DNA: TGTGCCAGCTGGTCTAGCGGTCCCGGGTTGGAGACCCAGTACTTC. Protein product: CASWSSGPGLETQYF.

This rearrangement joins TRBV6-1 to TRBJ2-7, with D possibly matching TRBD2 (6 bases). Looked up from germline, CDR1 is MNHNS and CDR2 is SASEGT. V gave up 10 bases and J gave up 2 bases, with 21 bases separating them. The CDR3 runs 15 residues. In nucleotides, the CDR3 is TGTGCCACCACCTACGTGGGGGGAGAGGCCTACGAGCAGTACTTC. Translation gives CATTYVGGEAYEQYF.

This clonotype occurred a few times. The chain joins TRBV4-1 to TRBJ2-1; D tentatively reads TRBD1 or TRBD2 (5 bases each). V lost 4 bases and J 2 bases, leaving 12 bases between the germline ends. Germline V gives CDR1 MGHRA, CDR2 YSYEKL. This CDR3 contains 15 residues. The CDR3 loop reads CASSLGTATYNEQFF. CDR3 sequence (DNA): TGCGCCAGCAGCCTGGGGACCGCCACCTACAATGAGCAGTTCTTC.

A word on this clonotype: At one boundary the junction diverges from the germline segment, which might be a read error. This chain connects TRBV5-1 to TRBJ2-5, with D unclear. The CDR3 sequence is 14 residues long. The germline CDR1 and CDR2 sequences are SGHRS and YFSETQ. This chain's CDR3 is CASRLGGNQETQYF. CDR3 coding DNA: TGCGCCAGCAGATTGGGCGGAAACCAAGAGACCCAGTACTTC.

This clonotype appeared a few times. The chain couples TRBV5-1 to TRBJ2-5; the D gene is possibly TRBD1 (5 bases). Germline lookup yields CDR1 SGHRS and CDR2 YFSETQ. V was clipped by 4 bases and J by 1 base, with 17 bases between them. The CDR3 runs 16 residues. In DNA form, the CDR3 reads TGCGCCAGCAGCGCCGCAGGGAACAATATCCAAGAGACCCAGTACTTC. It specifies CASSAAGNNIQETQYF.

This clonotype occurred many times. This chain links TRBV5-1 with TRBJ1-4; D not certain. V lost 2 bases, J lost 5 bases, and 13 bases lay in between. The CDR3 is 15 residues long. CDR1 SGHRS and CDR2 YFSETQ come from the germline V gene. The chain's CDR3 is CASSFEPNVNEKLFF. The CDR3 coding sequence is TGCGCCAGCAGCTTCGAACCGAATGTGAATGAAAAACTGTTTTTT.

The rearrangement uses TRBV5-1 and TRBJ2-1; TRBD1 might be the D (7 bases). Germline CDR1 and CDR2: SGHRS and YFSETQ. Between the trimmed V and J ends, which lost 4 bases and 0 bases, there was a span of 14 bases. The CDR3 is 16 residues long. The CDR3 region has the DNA TGCGCCAGCAGCGGGCGGGGACAGAGCTCCTACAATGAGCAGTTCTTC. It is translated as CASSGRGQSSYNEQFF. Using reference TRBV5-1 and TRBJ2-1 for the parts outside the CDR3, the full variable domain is KAGVTQTPRYLIKTRGQQVTLSCSPISGHRSVSWYQQTPGQGLQFLFEYFSETQRNKGNFPGRFSGRQFSNSRSEMNVSTLELGDSALYLCASSGRGQSSYNEQFFGPGTRLTVL.

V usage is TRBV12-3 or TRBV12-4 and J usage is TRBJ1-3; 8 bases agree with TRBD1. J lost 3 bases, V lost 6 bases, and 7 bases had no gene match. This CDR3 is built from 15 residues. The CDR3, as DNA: TGTGCCAGCAGCCATGGACAGGGAGGTGGAAACACCATATATTTT. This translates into CASSHGQGGGNTIYF.

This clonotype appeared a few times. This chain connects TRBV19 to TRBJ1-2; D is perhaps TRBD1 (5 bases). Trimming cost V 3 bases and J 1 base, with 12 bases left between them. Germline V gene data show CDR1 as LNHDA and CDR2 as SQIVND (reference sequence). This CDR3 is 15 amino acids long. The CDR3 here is CASSIGTSSNYGYTF. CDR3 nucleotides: TGTGCCAGTAGTATTGGGACCAGTAGTAACTATGGCTACACCTTC.

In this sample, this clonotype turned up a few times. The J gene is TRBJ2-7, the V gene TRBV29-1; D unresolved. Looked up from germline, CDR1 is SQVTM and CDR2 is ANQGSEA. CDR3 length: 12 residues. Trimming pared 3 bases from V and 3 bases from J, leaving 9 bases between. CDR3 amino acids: CSVEDGHYEQYF. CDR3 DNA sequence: TGCAGCGTTGAGGACGGCCACTACGAGCAGTACTTC.

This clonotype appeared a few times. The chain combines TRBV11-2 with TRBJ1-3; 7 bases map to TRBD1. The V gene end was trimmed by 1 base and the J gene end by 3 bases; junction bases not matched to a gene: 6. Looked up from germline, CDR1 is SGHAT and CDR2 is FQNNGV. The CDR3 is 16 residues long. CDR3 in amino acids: CASSLVGGSNGNTIYF. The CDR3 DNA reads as TGTGCCAGCAGCTTAGTAGGGGGCTCTAATGGAAACACCATATATTTT.

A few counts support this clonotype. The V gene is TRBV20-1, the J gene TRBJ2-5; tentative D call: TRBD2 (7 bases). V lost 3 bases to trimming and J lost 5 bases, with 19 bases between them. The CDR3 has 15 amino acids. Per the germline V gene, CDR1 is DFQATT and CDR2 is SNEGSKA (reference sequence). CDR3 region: CSASAPPQGGETQYF. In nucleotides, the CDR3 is TGCAGTGCTAGTGCCCCCCCACAGGGAGGGGAGACCCAGTACTTC.

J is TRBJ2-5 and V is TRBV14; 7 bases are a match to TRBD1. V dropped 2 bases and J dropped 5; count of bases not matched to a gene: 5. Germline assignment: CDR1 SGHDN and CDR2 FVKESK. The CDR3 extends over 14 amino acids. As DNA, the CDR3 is TGTGCCAGCAGCCAATTACAGGGGAGTGAGACCCAGTACTTC. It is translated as CASSQLQGSETQYF.

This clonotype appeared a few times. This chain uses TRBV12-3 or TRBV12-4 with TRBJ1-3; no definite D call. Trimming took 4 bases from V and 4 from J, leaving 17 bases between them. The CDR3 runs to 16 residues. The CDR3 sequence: CASSSLRGFDGNTIYF. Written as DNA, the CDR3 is TGTGCCAGCAGTTCGCTTCGGGGATTCGACGGAAACACCATATATTTT.

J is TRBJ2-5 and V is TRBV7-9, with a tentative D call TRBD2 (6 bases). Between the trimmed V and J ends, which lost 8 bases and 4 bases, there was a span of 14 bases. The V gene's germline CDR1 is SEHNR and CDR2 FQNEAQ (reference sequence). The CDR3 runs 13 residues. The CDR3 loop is CASVGSAGETQYF. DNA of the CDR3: TGTGCCAGCGTCGGGAGTGCAGGAGAGACCCAGTACTTC.

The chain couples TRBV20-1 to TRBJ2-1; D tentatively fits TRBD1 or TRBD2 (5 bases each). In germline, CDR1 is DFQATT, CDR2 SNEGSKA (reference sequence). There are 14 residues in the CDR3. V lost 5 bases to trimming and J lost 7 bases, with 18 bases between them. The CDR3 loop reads CSAPLPGGRNEQFF. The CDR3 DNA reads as TGCAGTGCTCCCCTTCCTGGGGGACGTAATGAGCAGTTCTTC.

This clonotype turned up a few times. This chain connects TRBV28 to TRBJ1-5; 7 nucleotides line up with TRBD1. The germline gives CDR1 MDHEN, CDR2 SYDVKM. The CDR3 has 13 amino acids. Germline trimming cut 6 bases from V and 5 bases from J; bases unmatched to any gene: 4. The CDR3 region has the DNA TGTGCCAGCAGAAGGGACAGATATCAGCCCCAGCATTTT. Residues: CASRRDRYQPQHF.

CDR3 bases: TGTGCCAGCAGCTCCTCGGGGGGGCTTAATGAGCAGTTCTTC. Translation gives CASSSSGGLNEQFF. The V gene is TRBV7-9, the J gene TRBJ2-1; 8 bases are a match to TRBD2. Germline V CDR1 and CDR2: SEHNR, FQNEAQ (reference sequence). The V gene end was trimmed by 4 bases and the J gene end by 7 bases; junction bases not matched to a gene: 6. There are 14 residues in the CDR3.

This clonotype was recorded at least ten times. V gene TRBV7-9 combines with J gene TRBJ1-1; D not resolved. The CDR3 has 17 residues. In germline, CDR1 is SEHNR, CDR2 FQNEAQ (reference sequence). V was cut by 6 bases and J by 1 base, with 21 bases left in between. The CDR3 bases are TGTGCCAGCAGACCAAAAGTCAGGATTGGTGGGAACACTGAAGCTTTCTTT. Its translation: CASRPKVRIGGNTEAFF.

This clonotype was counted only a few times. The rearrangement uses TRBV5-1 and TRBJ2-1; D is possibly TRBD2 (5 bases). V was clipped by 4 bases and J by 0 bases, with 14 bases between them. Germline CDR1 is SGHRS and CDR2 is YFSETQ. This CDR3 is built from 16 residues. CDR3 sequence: CASSTRTGSSYNEQFF. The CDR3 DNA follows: TGCGCCAGCAGCACTCGGACTGGGAGCTCCTACAATGAGCAGTTCTTC. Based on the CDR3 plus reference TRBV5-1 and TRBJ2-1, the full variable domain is KAGVTQTPRYLIKTRGQQVTLSCSPISGHRSVSWYQQTPGQGLQFLFEYFSETQRNKGNFPGRFSGRQFSNSRSEMNVSTLELGDSALYLCASSTRTGSSYNEQFFGPGTRLTVL.